These 17 T cell receptor beta chains share one sample of origin, sequenced in a study. MiXCR was run by TCRdb on the 5' RACE reads, yielding one entry per CDR3 protein. Here the sample spans under 35,000 distinct CDR3 sequences, around 22% being singletons. The sequenced sample was memory CD4+ T cells sorted from blood. Documented subset: memory CD4+ T cells, CD4+CD45RO+CD25-. These TCRs come from a female donor with breast cancer.

This clonotype was detected a few times. The chain recombines TRBV30 with TRBJ2-2; 12 bases agree with TRBD2. The germline V gene encodes CDR1 GTSNPN and CDR2 SVGIG (reference sequence). CDR3 length: 13 residues. V dropped 3 bases and J dropped 9; count of bases not matched to a gene: 2. In nucleotides, the CDR3 is TGTGCCTGGAGGACTAGCGGGAGCAGGGAGCTGTTTTTT. Protein: CAWRTSGSRELFF.

V is TRBV15 and J is TRBJ1-3; no clear D gene. The ends were cut back, 0 bases at V and 4 bases at J, with 4 bases in the middle. The CDR3 has 13 residues. Germline values: CDR1 LNHNV, CDR2 YYDKDF (reference sequence). The CDR3 nucleotides are TGTGCCACCAGCAGAGATCTCGGAAACACCATATATTTT. Amino acids: CATSRDLGNTIYF.

There are a few counts of this clonotype. The chain couples TRBV5-1 to TRBJ2-3; D possibly uses TRBD1 or TRBD2 (5 bases each). CDR3 length: 15 amino acids. Germline V gene sequence: CDR1 SGHRS, CDR2 YFSETQ. Trimming cost V 0 bases and J 2 bases, with 10 bases left between them. The CDR3 coding sequence is TGCGCCAGCAGCTTGGCCAGGGACCACACAGATACGCAGTATTTT. Protein sequence: CASSLARDHTDTQYF.

In this sample, this clonotype turned up a few times. This sequence joins TRBV9 and TRBJ1-1; 11 bases agree with TRBD1. Looked up from germline, CDR1 is SGDLS and CDR2 is YYNGEE. V was clipped by 0 bases and J by 4 bases; unmatched bases: 8. This CDR3 is 17 amino acids long. CDR3 nucleotides: TGTGCCAGCAGCGTAGGGGAAGACGGGACAGGGGGCACTGAAGCTTTCTTT. Translating gives CASSVGEDGTGGTEAFF.

Details on this clonotype: This may arise from a read error, as a much more abundant clone is one base away. The chain employs TRBV2 and TRBJ2-1; weak D call: TRBD1 (7 bases). The CDR3 contains 15 residues. The germline V gene encodes CDR1 SNHLY and CDR2 FYNNEI. The DNA for the CDR3 is TGTGCCAGCAGAAGTGGAGGGGGCCCCTACAGTGAGCAGTTCTTC. This sequence encodes CASRSGGGPYSEQFF.

This clonotype was observed a few times. The germline gene is not matched at one end of the junction; a read error may be the cause. The chain is built from TRBV4-1 and TRBJ1-6; 10 positions agree with TRBD1. This CDR3 spans 14 amino acids. The germline CDR1 and CDR2 sequences are MGHRA and YSYEKL. The CDR3 loop is CTSSQGTGDSPLHF. DNA for the CDR3: TGCACCAGCAGCCAAGGGACAGGGGATTCACCCCTCCACTTT.

This clonotype appeared a few times. The chain joins TRBV4-2 to TRBJ1-1; D uncertain. The CDR3 totals 13 residues. The germline gives CDR1 LGHNA, CDR2 YNFKEQ. Deletions cut 3 bases from V and 3 bases from J, with 8 bases between. CDR3 DNA: TGTGCCAGCAGCCAGGGGATGGACACTGAAGCTTTCTTT. Its translation is CASSQGMDTEAFF.

The chain couples TRBV27 to TRBJ2-1, with 11 bases lining up with TRBD2. Germline V lookup: CDR1 MNHEY, CDR2 SMNVEV (reference sequence). CDR3 length: 19 amino acids. The V gene end was trimmed by 3 bases and the J gene end by 0 bases; junction bases not matched to a gene: 10. CDR3 coding DNA: TGTGCCAGCAGTTTTCTGGCTAGCGGGGGGAGGAGCTCCTACAATGAGCAGTTCTTC. It is translated as CASSFLASGGRSSYNEQFF.

The rearrangement links TRBV4-1 to TRBJ1-5; D gene unclear. Trimming removed 0 bases from V and 7 bases from J, with 7 bases in between. This CDR3 region has 13 residues. Germline CDR1 reads MGHRA; CDR2 reads YSYEKL. The CDR3 DNA reads TGCGCCAGCAGCCAAGATAAGAGGCAGCCCCAGCATTTT. It translates to CASSQDKRQPQHF.

This clonotype was recorded a few times. The rearrangement links TRBV28 to TRBJ2-1, with D possibly TRBD1 on 6 matching bases. The V and J ends lost 3 bases and 5 bases respectively, with 20 bases between them. The CDR3 loop spans 17 amino acids. Germline V gene lookup returns CDR1 MDHEN and CDR2 SYDVKM. CDR3 in DNA: TGTGCCAGCAGTTTGACGTTACAGGGTCCCTCGGACAATGAGCAGTTCTTC. This translates into CASSLTLQGPSDNEQFF. Looking up the rest from reference TRBV28 and TRBJ2-1 gives the full variable domain: DVKVTQSSRYLVKRTGEKVFLECVQDMDHENMFWYRQDPGLGLRLIYFSYDVKMKEKGDIPEGYSVSREKKERFSLILESASTNQTSMYLCASSLTLQGPSDNEQFFGPGTRLTVL.

This clonotype has just a few counts. This rearrangement joins TRBV7-9 to TRBJ2-7, with TRBD1 as a possible D gene (6 bases). The CDR3 is made up of 14 amino acids. V shed 5 bases and J shed 6 bases, with 17 bases lying between them. Germline-derived CDR1 and CDR2 are SEHNR and FQNEAQ (reference sequence). For the CDR3, the DNA is TGTGCCAGCAGCCTCCCGGAAGGCAGGGGCGAGCAGTACTTC. Translating gives CASSLPEGRGEQYF. Full variable domain (outside the CDR3, taken from reference TRBV7-9 and TRBJ2-7): DTGVSQNPRHKITKRGQNVTFRCDPISEHNRLYWYRQTLGQGPEFLTYFQNEAQLEKSRLLSDRFSAERPKGSFSTLEIQRTEQGDSAMYLCASSLPEGRGEQYFGPGTRLTVT.

V gene TRBV12-3 or TRBV12-4 combines with J gene TRBJ2-7, with TRBD2 matching 8 bases. The CDR3 extends over 14 amino acids. The J segment lost 4 bases and the V segment lost 6 bases, leaving 8 bases of the junction unmatched. The CDR3 coding sequence is TGTGCCAGCAGACCCGGGGGGGGATCTTACGAGCAGTACTTC. Amino acids: CASRPGGGSYEQYF.

In its sample, this clonotype ranks as medium-sized. The rearrangement links TRBV4-2 to TRBJ2-7; D not resolved. Germline loops: CDR1 LGHNA, CDR2 YNFKEQ. V was clipped by 2 bases and J by 8 bases, with 7 bases between them. The CDR3 extends over 11 amino acids. The DNA for the CDR3 is TGTGCCAGCAGCCAACCCGTTAAGCAGTACTTC. This translates into CASSQPVKQYF.

The chain carries TRBV11-3 and TRBJ2-7; D possibly corresponds to TRBD1 (6 bases). Germline V CDR1 and CDR2: SGHNT, YENEEA. V was cut by 5 bases and J by 7 bases, with 18 bases left in between. CDR3 length equals 14 residues. The CDR3, as DNA: TGTGCCAGCAGCACCCTGGACAGATCGGGGGAGCAGTACTTC. Residues: CASSTLDRSGEQYF.

This clonotype was found a few times. A junction end diverges from the germline sequence, so it may reflect a read error. The chain carries TRBV12-3 or TRBV12-4 and TRBJ2-2, with D unresolved. The CDR3 has 11 residues. CDR3 region: CAGSFGGELFF. In DNA form, the CDR3 reads TGTGCCGGCAGTTTCGGTGGGGAGCTGTTTTTT.

This clonotype was seen at least ten times. The gene calls are TRBV5-1 and TRBJ2-7, with 7 bases that match TRBD1. The CDR3 runs 15 residues. From germline, CDR1 is SGHRS and CDR2 YFSETQ. V trimming: 3 bases; J trimming: 0 bases; junction bases outside the gene matches: 6. The CDR3 loop is CASSWQGESSYEQYF. The DNA of the CDR3 is TGCGCCAGCAGCTGGCAGGGGGAGAGCTCCTACGAGCAGTACTTC.

By share, this clonotype counts as medium-sized (0.01 to 0.1%). This chain uses TRBV4-3 with TRBJ2-7; D is perhaps TRBD1 (6 bases). V was pared by 4 bases and J by 7 bases, with 14 bases between. Germline V gene data show CDR1 as LGHNA and CDR2 as YSLEER. CDR3 length: 13 amino acids. Here the CDR3 reads CASSPRGREEQYF. For the CDR3, the DNA is TGCGCCAGCAGCCCCAGGGGTCGAGAGGAGCAGTACTTC.